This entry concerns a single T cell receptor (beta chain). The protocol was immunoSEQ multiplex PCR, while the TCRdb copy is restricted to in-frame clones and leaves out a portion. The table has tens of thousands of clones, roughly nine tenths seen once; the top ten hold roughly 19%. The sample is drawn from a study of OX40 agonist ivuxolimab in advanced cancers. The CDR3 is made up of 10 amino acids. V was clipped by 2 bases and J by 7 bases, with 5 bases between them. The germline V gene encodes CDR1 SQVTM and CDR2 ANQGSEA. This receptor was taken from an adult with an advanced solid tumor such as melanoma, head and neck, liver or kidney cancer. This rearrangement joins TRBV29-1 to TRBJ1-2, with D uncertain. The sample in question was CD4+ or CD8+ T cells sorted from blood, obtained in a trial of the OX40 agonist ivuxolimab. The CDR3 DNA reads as TGCAGCGTTGAATCAATTGGCTACACCTTC. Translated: CSVESIGYTF. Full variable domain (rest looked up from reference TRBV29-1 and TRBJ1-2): SAVISQKPSRDICQRGTSLTIQCQVDSQVTMMFWYRQQPGQSLTLIATANQGSEATYESGFVIDKFPISRPNLTFSTLTVSNMSPEDSSIYLCSVESIGYTFGSGTRLTVV.